Following are 8 T cell receptor beta chains from one sample sequenced in a study of blood T cells in healthy people across ages. Using a J-beta primer mix together with a sample-barcoded 5' primer, a second PCR was run for roughly 6 to 12 cycles. MiXCR, run by TCRdb on the 5' RACE reads, gives a single entry per CDR3 protein. Counted here are 1.5 million to 2 million distinct CDR3 sequences, less than 50% occurring once; the ten biggest clones make up approximately 2.1%. The sequenced sample was blood. All receptors come from a middle-aged woman in good health.

As regards this clonotype: The junction and the germline gene differ at one end; a read error may be behind it. The V and J genes are TRBV6-2 or TRBV6-3 and TRBJ1-1, with 7 nucleotides matching TRBD1. Germline V lookup: CDR1 MNHEY, CDR2 SVGEGT. CDR3 length equals 18 residues. The CDR3 nucleotides read TGTGCCAGCAGCAACGACAGACAGGGTATAGGGGTGAACAATGAAGCTTTCTTT. Translated, it gives CASSNDRQGIGVNNEAFF.

The CDR3 region has the DNA TGCGCCAGCAGCAGCTTCAACACAGATACGCAGTATTTT. Encoded protein: CASSSFNTDTQYF. V is TRBV4-1 and J is TRBJ2-3; no clear D gene. CDR3 length: 13 amino acids. CDR1 and CDR2 (germline): MGHRA, YSYEKL. Trimming took off 5 bases at V and 2 bases at J, with 8 bases between the two ends.

The chain uses TRBV2 and TRBJ2-1, with a tentative D call TRBD1 (7 bases). Trimming cost V 6 bases and J 12 bases, with 18 bases left between them. Germline values: CDR1 SNHLY, CDR2 FYNNEI. The CDR3 consists of 13 residues. The CDR3 DNA sequence: TGTGCCAGCAGGAGGGGGCGACTAGTAGGGCAGTTCTTC. Protein sequence: CASRRGRLVGQFF.

This sequence joins TRBV7-9 and TRBJ1-2, with D possibly TRBD1 on 5 matching bases. V gave up 3 bases and J gave up 1 base, with 9 bases separating them. Germline V gene lookup returns CDR1 SEHNR and CDR2 FQNEAQ (reference sequence). CDR3 length: 14 amino acids. In DNA, the CDR3 is TGTGCCAGCAGCTTGACAGCGCTTAACTATGGCTACACCTTC. Its protein product is CASSLTALNYGYTF.

The chain combines TRBV7-2 with TRBJ2-1; 9 positions match TRBD1. Germline V gives CDR1 SGHTA, CDR2 FQGNSA. Trimming at V came to 4 bases and at J to 0 bases, leaving 16 bases not matched to a gene. The CDR3 is made up of 20 amino acids. The DNA of the CDR3 is TGTGCCAGCAGCTCATTACCGGGACAGGGTCCTACCAGCTCCTACAATGAGCAGTTCTTC. Protein product: CASSSLPGQGPTSSYNEQFF. The full variable domain, with the rest looked up from reference TRBV7-2 and TRBJ2-1, is GAGVSQSPSNKVTEKGKDVELRCDPISGHTALYWYRQSLGQGLEFLIYFQGNSAPDKSGLPSDRFSAERTGGSVSTLTIQRTQQEDSAVYLCASSSLPGQGPTSSYNEQFFGPGTRLTVL.

The genes are TRBV12-3 or TRBV12-4 and TRBJ1-2; D gene unclear. The CDR3 loop spans 12 amino acids. The V gene lost 3 bases and the J gene lost 4 bases, with 6 bases spanning the gap. The DNA of the CDR3 is TGTGCCAGCAGTTTCAACGGCTATGGCTACACCTTC. This gives the protein CASSFNGYGYTF.

Points on this clonotype: Germline and junction disagree at one end, which may indicate a read error. The chain joins TRBV20-1 to TRBJ1-6, with 10 positions matching TRBD1. The germline gives CDR1 DFQATT, CDR2 SNEGSKA (reference sequence). The CDR3 consists of 12 residues. This chain's CDR3 is CSATGGESLLHF. The CDR3 DNA sequence: TGCAGTGCGACAGGGGGCGAATCACTCCTCCACTTT.

This clonotype was recorded only once. The gene calls are TRBV20-1 and TRBJ1-5; 7 bases line up with TRBD1. This CDR3 comprises 16 residues. Unmatched junction bases numbered 13, after V lost 4 bases and J lost 4 bases. The germline CDR1 and CDR2 sequences are DFQATT and SNEGSKA (reference sequence). The CDR3 DNA is TGCAGTGCTACCAGGGGGGCCGGCCCCAAGAATCAGCCCCAGCATTTT. This sequence encodes CSATRGAGPKNQPQHF.